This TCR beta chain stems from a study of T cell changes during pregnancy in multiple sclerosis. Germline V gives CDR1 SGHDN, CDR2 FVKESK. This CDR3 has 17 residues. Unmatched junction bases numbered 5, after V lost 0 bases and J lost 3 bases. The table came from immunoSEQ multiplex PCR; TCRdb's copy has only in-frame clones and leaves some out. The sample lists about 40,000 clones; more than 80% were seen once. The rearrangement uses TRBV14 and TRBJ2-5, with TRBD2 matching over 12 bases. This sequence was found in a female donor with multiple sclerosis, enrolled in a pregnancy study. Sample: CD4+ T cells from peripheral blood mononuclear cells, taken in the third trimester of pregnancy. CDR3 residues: CASSQDTRLAGEETQYF. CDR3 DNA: TGTGCCAGCAGCCAAGATACAAGACTAGCGGGAGAAGAGACCCAGTACTTC.